Listed below are T cell receptor beta chains from one sample, sequenced in a study of cytomegalovirus exposure and HLA in healthy donors. Some clones are missing from TCRdb's copy, which holds only in-frame ones; the method was immunoSEQ multiplex PCR. The table has roughly 160,000 clones, about 75% seen once. Sequenced sample: PBMCs. The source is a female donor in good health and CMV-seronegative. The CDR3 runs from the conserved cysteine through the conserved F or W. A D gene is named only where the DNA matches it firmly.

NA	TRBJ2-2	TRBV5-1	CASKQGDGELFF
NA	TRBJ2-3	TRBV5-4	CASSPTGGSAGADTQYF
TRBD1	TRBJ1-2	TRBV20-1	CSARTGSDYTF
TRBD1	TRBJ2-2	TRBV5-6	CASSVQGALNTGELFF
TRBD1	TRBJ2-7	TRBV4-3	CASSHDRVSSYEQYF
NA	TRBJ1-5	TRBV28	CASKTTGVQPQHF
NA	TRBJ2-1	TRBV29-1	CSVPGHPTDEQFF
NA	TRBJ2-7	TRBV11-2	CASSFTRNEQYF
TRBD1	TRBJ2-3	TRBV29-1	CSSKDRGRPDTQYF
NA	TRBJ1-1	TRBV13	CASSLAVGPMNTEAFF
NA	TRBJ1-2	TRBV7-9	CASTAQGKDGYTF
NA	TRBJ1-2	TRBV7-2	CASSLDRQGLGSGDYGYTF
NA	TRBJ1-1	TRBV6-5	CASSSGDNTEAFF
TRBD1	TRBJ2-7	TRBV2	CASTQDRSSYEQYF
NA	TRBJ1-5	TRBV6-5	CASSSGTINQPQHF
TRBD2	TRBJ2-2	TRBV27	CASSPTSGLAGGRAGELFF
TRBD2	TRBJ2-1	TRBV2	CASSEEGGYNEQFF
TRBD1	TRBJ1-2	TRBV7-9	CASSSDRVGQNGYTF
TRBD1	TRBJ1-4	TRBV9	CASSATGGDEKLFF
TRBD2	TRBJ2-5	TRBV7-2	CASSLEERGVRQETQYF
TRBD1	TRBJ2-7	TRBV25-1	CASSGGQGAKEQYF
NA	TRBJ1-5	TRBV28	CAMGQGGQPQHF
NA	TRBJ1-2	TRBV29-1	CSGGDYGYTF
NA	TRBJ2-1	TRBV4-1	CAATPIGGNSYNEQFF